The 24 T cell receptor beta chains listed next were all sequenced from one sample in a study of beta chain features in type 1 diabetes. Reverse transcription of all isolated RNA meant that expressed TCRB transcripts were sequenced. The protocol was immunoSEQ multiplex PCR, while the TCRdb copy is restricted to in-frame clones and leaves out a portion. The profile shows 160,000 or so clones, 8.5% to 14% of them singletons. The sequenced material came from central memory CD4+ T cells from blood. Every receptor here comes from a man between 18 and 35 years old in good health.

A few counts support this clone. The CDR3 DNA sequence: TGTGCCAGCACCAAAACCGGGACGGCGAACACTGAAGCTTTCTTT. It specifies CASTKTGTANTEAFF. The V call is TRBV11-2, the J call TRBJ1-1; D perhaps matches TRBD1 (5 bases). CDR1 is SGHAT and CDR2 is FQNNGV in the germline V gene. Trimming removed 7 bases at V and 1 base at J, with 16 bases between. This CDR3 comprises 15 residues.

The table lists this clone with a few counts. The V call is TRBV7-9, the J call TRBJ2-3; D is undetermined. V gave up 3 bases and J gave up 1 base, with 2 bases separating them. There are 12 residues in the CDR3. The germline CDR1 and CDR2 sequences are SEHNR and FQNEAQ (reference sequence). Here the CDR3 reads CASSFGTDTQYF. The CDR3 coding sequence is TGTGCCAGCAGCTTTGGCACAGATACGCAGTATTTT.

This clone occurred a few times. The V call is TRBV7-8, the J call TRBJ1-2, with D uncertain. This CDR3 is built from 14 residues. CDR1 and CDR2 (germline): SGHVS, FQNEAQ. V lost 4 bases, J lost 4 bases, and 13 bases lay in between. CDR3 sequence reads: CASSSLGLGYGYTF. CDR3 bases: TGTGCCAGCAGCTCTCTAGGGCTGGGCTATGGCTACACCTTC.

The rearrangement joins TRBV20-1 to TRBJ2-3; no reliable D call. In germline, CDR1 is DFQATT, CDR2 SNEGSKA (reference sequence). The V end was cut by 5 bases, the J end by 5 bases, with 5 bases between. This CDR3 is built from 10 residues. The CDR3 region has the DNA TGCAGTGCTCAGCAAGATACGCAGTATTTT. It translates to CSAQQDTQYF.

This clone was counted a few times. The chain combines TRBV2 with TRBJ2-1; either TRBD1 or TRBD2 may fit D (6 bases each). With 7 bases removed from V and 2 bases from J, the gap between germline ends came to 9 bases. The germline gives CDR1 SNHLY, CDR2 FYNNEI. This CDR3 is built from 13 residues. CDR3 region: CASIGGPYNEQFF. In DNA form, the CDR3 reads TGTGCCAGCATCGGGGGCCCCTACAATGAGCAGTTCTTC. Complete variable domain (other parts from reference TRBV2 and TRBJ2-1): EPEVTQTPSHQVTQMGQEVILRCVPISNHLYFYWYRQILGQKVEFLVSFYNNEISEKSEIFDDQFSVERPDGSNFTLKIRSTKLEDSAMYFCASIGGPYNEQFFGPGTRLTVL.

This clone was found a few times. The chain has TRBV5-6 and TRBJ1-5; weak D call: TRBD1 (6 bases). Looked up from germline, CDR1 is SGHDT and CDR2 is YYEEEE. CDR3 length: 14 residues. The V and J ends lost 1 base and 3 bases respectively, with 8 bases between them. The CDR3 nucleotides are TGTGCCAGCAGCTTGAGGACAGCCAATCAGCCCCAGCATTTT. Translated, it gives CASSLRTANQPQHF.

This clone showed up many times. The rearrangement uses TRBV7-2 and TRBJ2-5, with 9 positions matching TRBD2. This CDR3 is built from 16 residues. V shed 5 bases and J 7 bases; nucleotides not matched to a gene: 14. The germline V gene encodes CDR1 SGHTA and CDR2 FQGNSA. The CDR3, as DNA: TGTGCCAGCAGCCCGGGAGGGACTAGCCAGCGGGGGACCCAGTACTTC. Protein product: CASSPGGTSQRGTQYF.

The CDR3 DNA is TGTGCCAGCAGCTTAACTGACAGCTCAGGAGTGAGTGAGCAGTTCTTC. It yields the protein CASSLTDSSGVSEQFF. The chain is built from TRBV7-3 and TRBJ2-1, with a possible D match to TRBD1 (5 bases). Germline CDR1 reads SGHTA; CDR2 reads FQGTGA. Trimming took off 0 bases at V and 9 bases at J, with 18 bases between the two ends. CDR3 size: 16 residues. Full variable domain (missing parts from reference TRBV7-3 and TRBJ2-1): GAGVSQTPSNKVTEKGKYVELRCDPISGHTALYWYRQSLGQGPEFLIYFQGTGAADDSGLPNDRFFAVRPEGSVSTLKIQRTERGDSAVYLCASSLTDSSGVSEQFFGPGTRLTVL.

This clone was counted only a few times. V usage is TRBV7-9 and J usage is TRBJ2-5; 9 bases fit TRBD2. Losses at the gene ends were 3 bases for V and 4 bases for J; bases not matched to a gene: 9. The germline V gene has CDR1 SEHNR and CDR2 FQNEAQ (reference sequence). CDR3 length: 16 residues. CDR3 sequence reads: CASSFATSGAGETQYF. Here the CDR3 DNA reads TGTGCCAGCAGCTTCGCGACTAGCGGTGCAGGAGAGACCCAGTACTTC.

Only a few counts were recorded for this clone. V and J are TRBV7-2 and TRBJ2-7, with 9 bases fitting TRBD1. Trimming at V came to 5 bases and at J to 1 base, leaving 12 bases not matched to a gene. The CDR3 is 17 amino acids. The germline gives CDR1 SGHTA, CDR2 FQGNSA. Here the CDR3 reads CASSPGQGRPGSYEQYF. CDR3 nucleotides: TGTGCCAGCAGCCCCGGACAGGGGAGACCGGGGTCCTACGAGCAGTACTTC. Together with reference TRBV7-2 and TRBJ2-7, the CDR3 gives the full variable domain: GAGVSQSPSNKVTEKGKDVELRCDPISGHTALYWYRQSLGQGLEFLIYFQGNSAPDKSGLPSDRFSAERTGGSVSTLTIQRTQQEDSAVYLCASSPGQGRPGSYEQYFGPGTRLTVT.

This clone was observed a few times. The chain recombines TRBV30 with TRBJ2-2; 7 positions agree with TRBD2. V shed 3 bases and J 7 bases; nucleotides not matched to a gene: 8. Germline CDR1 is GTSNPN and CDR2 is SVGIG (reference sequence). CDR3 size: 14 residues. The chain's CDR3 is CAWRARGMVGELFF. CDR3 DNA: TGTGCCTGGAGGGCGCGGGGGATGGTCGGGGAGCTGTTTTTT.

This clone has more than one count but fewer than ten. J is TRBJ2-3 and V is TRBV4-3; D is uncertain. The ends were cut back, 4 bases at V and 0 bases at J, with 8 bases in the middle. Germline CDR1 LGHNA, CDR2 YSLEER. There are 14 residues in the CDR3. The CDR3 region is CASSPLGSTDTQYF. The CDR3 DNA is TGCGCCAGCAGCCCGCTTGGGAGCACAGATACGCAGTATTTT.

CDR3 coding DNA: TGCGCCAACCCACCGAATACTAGCACAGATACGCAGTATTTT. It translates to CANPPNTSTDTQYF. This rearrangement joins TRBV5-1 to TRBJ2-3; no reliable D call. Looked up from germline, CDR1 is SGHRS and CDR2 is YFSETQ. The CDR3 runs 14 residues. The V end was cut by 9 bases, the J end by 0 bases, with 14 bases between.

Only a few counts were recorded for this clone. This chain uses TRBV5-1 with TRBJ2-2, with D possibly TRBD1 on 5 matching bases. Germline V lookup: CDR1 SGHRS, CDR2 YFSETQ. The V gene lost 0 bases and the J gene lost 4 bases, with 13 bases spanning the gap. This CDR3 contains 16 residues. The CDR3 spells CASSLDGQGGTGELFF. The CDR3 nucleotides are TGCGCCAGCAGCTTGGATGGGCAGGGTGGCACCGGGGAGCTGTTTTTT. The full variable domain, completed using reference TRBV5-1 and TRBJ2-2, is KAGVTQTPRYLIKTRGQQVTLSCSPISGHRSVSWYQQTPGQGLQFLFEYFSETQRNKGNFPGRFSGRQFSNSRSEMNVSTLELGDSALYLCASSLDGQGGTGELFFGEGSRLTVL.

Only a few counts were recorded for this clone. The CDR3 DNA reads as TGCGCCAGCAGCCAACAGGACGGGGAGCAGTACTTC. Protein product: CASSQQDGEQYF. The genes are TRBV4-3 and TRBJ2-7; D unresolved. CDR1 and CDR2 from the germline V gene are LGHNA and YSLEER. The CDR3 has 12 amino acids. Trimming took 2 bases from V and 7 from J, leaving 9 bases between them.

This clone has more than one count but fewer than ten. The chain employs TRBV9 and TRBJ1-3; no definite D call. The V end lost 0 bases, the J end lost 0 bases, and 7 bases lay between the germline ends. The germline V gene has CDR1 SGDLS and CDR2 YYNGEE. The CDR3 loop spans 15 amino acids. The CDR3 nucleotides are TGTGCCAGCAGCGTAGGGGAGGGCTCTGGAAACACCATATATTTT. Protein sequence: CASSVGEGSGNTIYF. Drawing the rest from reference TRBV9 and TRBJ1-3, the complete variable domain is DSGVTQTPKHLITATGQRVTLRCSPRSGDLSVYWYQQSLDQGLQFLIQYYNGEERAKGNILERFSAQQFPDLHSELNLSSLELGDSALYFCASSVGEGSGNTIYFGEGSWLTVV.

A few counts support this clone. The chain recombines TRBV10-3 with TRBJ2-5, with D hard to call. The V gene lost 2 bases and the J gene lost 1 base, with 5 bases spanning the gap. The CDR3 sequence is 13 residues long. Germline V gene data show CDR1 as ENHRY and CDR2 as SYGVKD. As DNA, the CDR3 is TGTGCCATCAGTGAGGCGTCCCAAGAGACCCAGTACTTC. Translating gives CAISEASQETQYF.

The chain employs TRBV5-5 and TRBJ2-7; D might be TRBD2 (5 bases). This CDR3 region has 15 residues. In germline, CDR1 is SGHKS, CDR2 YYEKEE (reference sequence). V lost 7 bases, J lost 6 bases, and 23 bases lay in between. CDR3 nucleotide sequence: TGTGCCAGCTTCCTCACGGCGGGCGGGCGAAGCGAGCAGTACTTC. Its translation: CASFLTAGGRSEQYF.

This clone showed up just a few times. This chain uses TRBV19 with TRBJ1-2; D is unresolved. CDR3 length: 13 amino acids. The V end was cut by 5 bases, the J end by 3 bases, with 10 bases between. CDR1 and CDR2 (germline): LNHDA, SQIVND (reference sequence). CDR3 protein: CASSPRTHYGYTF. The CDR3 coding sequence is TGTGCCAGTAGTCCCCGGACTCACTATGGCTACACCTTC.

This clone turned up a few times. The J gene is TRBJ2-1, the V gene TRBV18; 10 bases match TRBD2. The V and J ends lost 6 bases and 0 bases, in that order; junction bases with no gene match: 8. Germline CDR1 is KGHSH and CDR2 is LQKENI. This CDR3 has 17 amino acids. CDR3 DNA sequence: TGTGCCAGCTCGATCTCTCTAGCGGGGGCCTCCTACAATGAGCAGTTCTTC. Translated, it gives CASSISLAGASYNEQFF. Using reference TRBV18 and TRBJ2-1 for the parts outside the CDR3, the full variable domain is NAGVMQNPRHLVRRRGQEARLRCSPMKGHSHVYWYRQLPEEGLKFMVYLQKENIIDESGMPKERFSAEFPKEGPSILRIQQVVRGDSAAYFCASSISLAGASYNEQFFGPGTRLTVL.

V gene TRBV4-1 combines with J gene TRBJ2-7, with no clear D. The CDR3 sequence is 14 residues long. Germline CDR1 is MGHRA and CDR2 is YSYEKL. V dropped 0 bases and J dropped 0 bases, with 6 bases sitting between them. The CDR3 sequence: CASSQDPASYEQYF. In DNA form, the CDR3 reads TGCGCCAGCAGCCAAGATCCAGCCTCCTACGAGCAGTACTTC.

The V gene is TRBV7-3, the J gene TRBJ2-3; tentatively, D is TRBD2 (5 bases). In germline, CDR1 is SGHTA, CDR2 FQGTGA. This CDR3 spans 15 amino acids. V was shortened by 3 bases and J by 1 base, with 11 bases between the two germline ends. CDR3 coding DNA: TGTGCCAGCAGCTTTGGCGGGTATGGCACAGATACGCAGTATTTT. Protein: CASSFGGYGTDTQYF. The full variable domain, in which reference TRBV7-3 and TRBJ2-3 provide the parts outside the CDR3, is GAGVSQTPSNKVTEKGKYVELRCDPISGHTALYWYRQSLGQGPEFLIYFQGTGAADDSGLPNDRFFAVRPEGSVSTLKIQRTERGDSAVYLCASSFGGYGTDTQYFGPGTRLTVL.

The rearrangement joins TRBV7-2 to TRBJ2-1; D might be TRBD2 (6 bases). The V end lost 6 bases, the J end lost 2 bases, and 11 bases lay between the germline ends. Germline values: CDR1 SGHTA, CDR2 FQGNSA. This CDR3 comprises 14 residues. CDR3 in amino acids: CASSRTSTYNEQFF. CDR3 bases: TGTGCCAGCAGTCGAACTAGCACCTACAATGAGCAGTTCTTC.

This chain links TRBV30 with TRBJ1-5; possibly TRBD1 for D (5 bases). V was shortened by 2 bases and J by 7 bases, with 15 bases between the two germline ends. Per germline, CDR1 GTSNPN and CDR2 SVGIG (reference sequence). The CDR3 totals 14 residues. The DNA for the CDR3 is TGTGCCTGGAGTCGGCGAGGGGAGGGACAGCCCCAGCATTTT. As protein: CAWSRRGEGQPQHF.